This T cell receptor (beta chain) was retrieved from a study of identical twins. One entry per CDR3 protein results from TCRdb running MiXCR on the 5' RACE reads. The sample consists of some 300,000 distinct CDR3 sequences, 10% to 15% of them appearing once. CDR1 DFQATT and CDR2 SNEGSKA come from the germline V gene (reference sequence). V was clipped by 2 bases and J by 0 bases, with 8 bases between them. This CDR3 region has 14 residues. This clonotype was counted only a few times. The same data also contributed to another study, on yellow fever vaccine responses in identical twins.

Sequencing was done on a sample of CD8+ T cells sorted from blood. This rearrangement joins TRBV20-1 to TRBJ1-5; D call uncertain. The origin of this receptor is a woman under 30 in good health. The CDR3 nucleotides read TGCAGTGCTAGAAGCTTACATAGCAATCAGCCCCAGCATTTT. It encodes CSARSLHSNQPQHF.